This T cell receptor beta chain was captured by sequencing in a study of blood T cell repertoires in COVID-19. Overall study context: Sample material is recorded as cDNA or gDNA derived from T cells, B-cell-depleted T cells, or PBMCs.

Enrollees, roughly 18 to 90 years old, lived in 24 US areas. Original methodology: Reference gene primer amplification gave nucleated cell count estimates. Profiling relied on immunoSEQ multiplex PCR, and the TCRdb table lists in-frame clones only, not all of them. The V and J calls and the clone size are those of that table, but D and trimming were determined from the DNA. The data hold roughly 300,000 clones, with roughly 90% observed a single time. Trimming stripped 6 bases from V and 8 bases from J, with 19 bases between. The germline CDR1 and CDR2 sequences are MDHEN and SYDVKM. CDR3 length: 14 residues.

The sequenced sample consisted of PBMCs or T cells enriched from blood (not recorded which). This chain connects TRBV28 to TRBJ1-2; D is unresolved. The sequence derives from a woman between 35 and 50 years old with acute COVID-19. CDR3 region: CASRLTGVLGGYTF. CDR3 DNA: TGTGCCAGCAGATTGACCGGGGTTCTAGGGGGCTACACCTTC.